The 24 T cell receptor beta chains presented below share a single source sample, sequenced in a study of neoadjuvant anti-PD-1 for oral cavity cancer. Data came from immunoSEQ multiplex PCR; TCRdb stores just in-frame clones and leaves some out. The table lists just over 7,000 clones, around 76% of them singletons. Here the sequenced sample was PBMCs, taken before nivolumab (anti-PD-1) treatment. These receptors all stem from a person aged 35 to 85 with oral cavity squamous cell carcinoma.

CDR3 nucleotides: TGTGCCAGCAGCTACCAAACTCCAGGGAGCTCCTACAATGAGCAGTTCTTC. Translation gives CASSYQTPGSSYNEQFF. This chain links TRBV5-5 with TRBJ2-1; the D call may be TRBD1 or TRBD2 (5 bases each). Trimming cost V 3 bases and J 0 bases, with 16 bases left between them. From germline, CDR1 is SGHKS and CDR2 YYEKEE (reference sequence). The CDR3 is made up of 17 amino acids.

This chain links TRBV28 with TRBJ2-7; weak D call: TRBD1 (5 bases). The CDR3 runs 15 residues. Germline CDR1 reads MDHEN; CDR2 reads SYDVKM. Trimming took 8 bases from V and 1 from J, leaving 18 bases between them. CDR3 bases: TGTGCCAGCCACTCTAAAGGGGTTGGATCCTACGAGCAGTACTTC. Protein sequence: CASHSKGVGSYEQYF.

V is TRBV5-1 and J is TRBJ2-3; 8 bases are shared with TRBD2. The ends lost 0 bases at V and 4 bases at J; junction bases unmatched: 4. The V gene's germline CDR1 is SGHRS and CDR2 YFSETQ. The CDR3 sequence is 15 residues long. DNA of the CDR3: TGCGCCAGCAGCTTGGTTGCCGGGGGGGCAGATACGCAGTATTTT. It yields the protein CASSLVAGGADTQYF.

The chain joins TRBV5-6 to TRBJ2-2; TRBD2 agrees at 10 bases. CDR1 is SGHDT, CDR2 YYEEEE, per germline. The CDR3 contains 18 residues. Germline trimming cut 0 bases from V and 4 bases from J; bases unmatched to any gene: 9. Written as DNA, the CDR3 is TGTGCCAGCAGCTTGGTTTCTAGCGGGGGCCAGAGCACCGGGGAGCTGTTTTTT. Translation gives CASSLVSSGGQSTGELFF.

This chain uses TRBV11-2 with TRBJ2-3; tentative D call: TRBD2 (7 bases). CDR1 is SGHAT and CDR2 is FQNNGV in the germline V gene. CDR3 size: 17 residues. Trimming removed 4 bases at V and 1 base at J, with 18 bases between. The CDR3 nucleotides read TGTGCCAGCAGCTGGGGAGGGTCCGGGGGCCGCACAGATACGCAGTATTTT. The encoded protein is CASSWGGSGGRTDTQYF.

This chain joins TRBV19 and TRBJ2-7; tentative D call: TRBD2 (6 bases). This CDR3 spans 16 amino acids. From germline, CDR1 is LNHDA and CDR2 SQIVND (reference sequence). Between the trimmed V and J ends, which lost 3 bases and 1 base, there was a span of 16 bases. The CDR3 bases are TGTGCCAGTAGTATTCGGGCCGGGACTTCTTCCTACGAGCAGTACTTC. Translating it yields CASSIRAGTSSYEQYF.

The gene calls are TRBV14 and TRBJ2-3; TRBD1 is a possible D gene (5 bases). The ends were cut back, 1 base at V and 4 bases at J, with 12 bases in the middle. CDR3 size: 15 residues. Germline CDR1 SGHDN, CDR2 FVKESK. The CDR3 sequence is CASSQATGLADTQYF. CDR3 in DNA: TGTGCCAGCAGCCAAGCCACAGGTTTAGCAGATACGCAGTATTTT.

This chain links TRBV7-2 with TRBJ2-7; D is possibly TRBD1 or TRBD2 (5 bases each). Trimming left V 6 bases short and J 3 bases short, with 15 bases between. This CDR3 spans 14 amino acids. Germline CDR1 and CDR2: SGHTA and FQGNSA. CDR3 amino acids: CASSSFGGVYEQYF. DNA for the CDR3: TGTGCCAGCAGTTCTTTTGGGGGAGTCTACGAGCAGTACTTC.

This sequence joins TRBV29-1 and TRBJ2-3; D gene ambiguous. CDR1 and CDR2 (germline): SQVTM, ANQGSEA. The CDR3 consists of 13 residues. The V end was cut by 4 bases, the J end by 3 bases, with 11 bases between. The DNA of the CDR3 is TGCAGCGTTGGACCCGATGGTACAGATACGCAGTATTTT. Its translation is CSVGPDGTDTQYF.

V is TRBV19 and J is TRBJ1-1; maybe TRBD1 (6 bases). The CDR3 totals 14 residues. The ends were cut back, 10 bases at V and 1 base at J, with 16 bases in the middle. Germline V gene sequence: CDR1 LNHDA, CDR2 SQIVND (reference sequence). CDR3: CATSTGSGNTEAFF. In nucleotides, the CDR3 is TGTGCCACCTCGACAGGCTCCGGGAACACTGAAGCTTTCTTT.

This clone was observed a single time. The genes are TRBV19 and TRBJ2-3; TRBD2 is a possible D gene (6 bases). Trimming stripped 6 bases from V and 1 base from J, with 11 bases between. Germline V gives CDR1 LNHDA, CDR2 SQIVND (reference sequence). CDR3 length equals 14 residues. The CDR3 DNA sequence: TGTGCCAGTAGGCCGACGGGGGGCACAGATACGCAGTATTTT. It codes for CASRPTGGTDTQYF.

The J gene is TRBJ2-3, the V gene TRBV29-1; D ambiguous. The germline gives CDR1 SQVTM, CDR2 ANQGSEA. V was clipped by 3 bases and J by 6 bases, with 10 bases between them. The CDR3 is 12 amino acids. CDR3 protein: CSVEVRRDTQYF. CDR3 DNA sequence: TGCAGCGTTGAGGTCCGACGGGATACGCAGTATTTT.

This clone was detected a few times. The J gene is TRBJ1-5, the V gene TRBV4-1, with TRBD1 as a possible D gene (6 bases). This CDR3 comprises 14 residues. The germline CDR1 and CDR2 sequences are MGHRA and YSYEKL. V lost 1 base and J lost 11, with 15 bases in between. CDR3 nucleotide sequence: TGCGCCAGCAGCCAAGCCCCAGGGGACCGAACCCAGCATTTT. Protein product: CASSQAPGDRTQHF.

This chain links TRBV5-6 with TRBJ2-3; D gene uncertain. Germline loops: CDR1 SGHDT, CDR2 YYEEEE. Between the trimmed V and J ends, which lost 4 bases and 1 base, there was a span of 19 bases. The CDR3 is 17 amino acids. DNA for the CDR3: TGTGCCAGCAGCCGTGACGCCAGCTCGTGGGGCACAGATACGCAGTATTTT. It is translated as CASSRDASSWGTDTQYF.

The CDR3, as DNA: TGTGCCAGCAGCTTACGGGTCGGGGCGGATAATGGCTACACCTTC. It translates to CASSLRVGADNGYTF. The chain joins TRBV7-9 to TRBJ1-2, with D tentatively TRBD1 (5 bases). Germline assignment: CDR1 SEHNR and CDR2 FQNEAQ (reference sequence). V was pared by 2 bases and J by 6 bases, with 16 bases between. The CDR3 extends over 15 amino acids.

The chain carries TRBV11-2 and TRBJ2-2, with a tentative D call TRBD1 (5 bases). This CDR3 has 14 amino acids. The V gene lost 5 bases and the J gene lost 6 bases, with 13 bases spanning the gap. Per germline, CDR1 SGHAT and CDR2 FQNNGV. The CDR3: CASSHLQGPGELFF. The DNA for the CDR3 is TGTGCCAGCAGCCATCTCCAGGGTCCCGGGGAGCTGTTTTTT.

This clone showed up just a few times. The rearrangement joins TRBV5-1 to TRBJ1-1; D remains ambiguous. CDR1 and CDR2 (germline): SGHRS, YFSETQ. V lost 0 bases and J lost 1, with 13 bases in between. CDR3 length: 16 residues. The CDR3 nucleotides read TGCGCCAGCAGCTTGGAGGACCGTTCGACGAACACTGAAGCTTTCTTT. Translating it yields CASSLEDRSTNTEAFF.

The rearrangement joins TRBV7-6 to TRBJ1-1, with D maybe TRBD1 (6 bases). The CDR3 consists of 14 residues. V shed 6 bases and J shed 4 bases, with 15 bases lying between them. CDR1 and CDR2 (germline): SGHVS, FNYEAQ. CDR3 DNA: TGTGCCAGCAGTCCCAACAGGGCCGGCACTGAAGCTTTCTTT. It encodes CASSPNRAGTEAFF.

This clone was detected once. This chain connects TRBV7-8 to TRBJ2-3; TRBD2 matches 11 bases. V was clipped by 4 bases and J by 3 bases; unmatched bases: 6. CDR3 length: 16 amino acids. Germline V gene data show CDR1 as SGHVS and CDR2 as FQNEAQ. CDR3 amino acids: CASSYMTSGVTDTQYF. The CDR3 nucleotides are TGTGCCAGCAGCTACATGACTAGCGGGGTTACAGATACGCAGTATTTT.

V usage is TRBV30 and J usage is TRBJ1-2; D remains ambiguous. V was shortened by 3 bases and J by 3 bases, with 11 bases between the two germline ends. CDR1 and CDR2 (germline): GTSNPN, SVGIG (reference sequence). The CDR3 loop spans 13 amino acids. CDR3: CAWSEGAYYGYTF. As DNA, the CDR3 is TGTGCCTGGAGCGAGGGTGCGTACTATGGCTACACCTTC.

This rearrangement joins TRBV25-1 to TRBJ2-3; 10 nucleotides line up with TRBD2. The V gene end was trimmed by 3 bases and the J gene end by 6 bases; junction bases not matched to a gene: 9. CDR3 length: 16 residues. Germline assignment: CDR1 MGHDK and CDR2 SYGVNS. The CDR3 region has the DNA TGTGCCAGCAGTGATTCTAGCGGGGGCGCAGGGGATACGCAGTATTTT. It translates to CASSDSSGGAGDTQYF.

This clone has a single count. The V gene is TRBV5-5, the J gene TRBJ1-3; no clear D. This CDR3 is built from 14 residues. Trimming removed 0 bases at V and 3 bases at J, with 7 bases between. CDR1 SGHKS and CDR2 YYEKEE come from the germline V gene (reference sequence). In DNA, the CDR3 is TGTGCCAGCAGCTTGGCTGAGCGTGGAAACACCATATATTTT. Its protein product is CASSLAERGNTIYF.

The V gene is TRBV7-6, the J gene TRBJ2-3, with TRBD2 matching 8 bases. The V gene's germline CDR1 is SGHVS and CDR2 FNYEAQ. V shed 3 bases and J 4 bases; nucleotides not matched to a gene: 6. This CDR3 region has 15 residues. CDR3 region: CASSLGRLAPDTQYF. CDR3 nucleotide sequence: TGTGCCAGCAGCTTGGGCCGACTAGCGCCAGATACGCAGTATTTT.

This clone came up a few times. The rearrangement links TRBV6-5 to TRBJ1-6; 9 nucleotides align to TRBD1. Germline V CDR1 and CDR2: MNHEY, SVGAGI. The length of the CDR3 is 15 residues. After removal of 8 bases from V and 4 bases from J, the junction contained 6 bases not matched to a gene. CDR3 coding DNA: TGTGCCAGCGGGGACAGGGAGGTTTATAATTCACCCCTCCACTTT. Residues: CASGDREVYNSPLHF.